The rows below give T cell receptor beta chains drawn from one sample of a study of OX40 agonist ivuxolimab in advanced cancers. Generated by immunoSEQ multiplex PCR, the TCRdb table keeps only in-frame clones and is missing some. Of tens of thousands of clones in the sample, about 83% are singletons; the top ten hold 1.5% to 2%. The source was CD4+ or CD8+ T cells sorted from blood, collected in a trial of the OX40 agonist ivuxolimab. The source of these receptors is an adult with an advanced solid tumor such as melanoma, head and neck, liver or kidney cancer. Each CDR3 is given with its conserved first and last residue. The order of the fields is V gene, clone size, CDR3 protein. Expanded clones are given a class, and other clones once, few, many or no size at all.

V gene: TRBV4-3
clone size: NA
CDR3 protein: CASSPYPLGGQTPYNEQFF

V gene: TRBV11-2
clone size: NA
CDR3 protein: CASSLVSTSYEQYF

V gene: TRBV6-6
clone size: NA
CDR3 protein: CASSSGTGGRLWGYTF

V gene: TRBV19
clone size: NA
CDR3 protein: CASSMLRAWDTEAFF

V gene: TRBV11-2
clone size: NA
CDR3 protein: CASSLTVGVPSTDTQYF

V gene: TRBV19
clone size: NA
CDR3 protein: CASRHQGAANEKLFF

V gene: TRBV5-1
clone size: NA
CDR3 protein: CASSWGQSKEVYTF

V gene: TRBV7-6
clone size: NA
CDR3 protein: CASSPRTSGRVTDTQYF

V gene: TRBV18
clone size: NA
CDR3 protein: CASSLSGGAGDTQYF

V gene: TRBV15
clone size: NA
CDR3 protein: CATSRGGSYNEQFF

V gene: TRBV19
clone size: NA
CDR3 protein: CASSIWDSPTDTQYF

V gene: TRBV10-3
clone size: NA
CDR3 protein: CAISASGGGQGGTEAFF

V gene: TRBV7-9
clone size: NA
CDR3 protein: CASSLEQSPQHF

V gene: TRBV5-1
clone size: once
CDR3 protein: CASSLTTGTGRREQYF

V gene: TRBV6-5
clone size: few
CDR3 protein: CASSRGQGAEAFF